These 25 T cell receptor beta chains were all obtained from the same sample, sequenced in a study of T cell changes during pregnancy in multiple sclerosis. Assay: immunoSEQ multiplex PCR; the TCRdb copy retains only in-frame clones and omits some. This sample has about 80,000 clones; about 92% occur once, and the top ten carry roughly 2.5%. This sample comprised peripheral blood, obtained before pregnancy. These receptors were collected from a female donor with multiple sclerosis, enrolled in a pregnancy study.

The chain joins TRBV10-3 to TRBJ2-2; a possible D gene is TRBD2 (6 bases). The CDR3 length is 14 residues. CDR1 is ENHRY, CDR2 SYGVKD, per germline. V gave up 7 bases and J gave up 1 base, with 10 bases separating them. The CDR3 DNA reads TGTGCCATCAACGGGAGAGAGAACACCGGGGAGCTGTTTTTT. This translates into CAINGRENTGELFF.

This sequence joins TRBV19 and TRBJ2-1, with 8 nucleotides matching TRBD2. The CDR3 has 16 residues. The V segment lost 7 bases and the J segment 0 bases; nucleotides outside the gene matches: 8. Germline CDR1 reads LNHDA; CDR2 reads SQIVND (reference sequence). As DNA, the CDR3 is TGTGCCAGTAAGCCGGACAGCGGGAGCTCCTACAATGAGCAGTTCTTC. Translated, it gives CASKPDSGSSYNEQFF. Drawing the rest from reference TRBV19 and TRBJ2-1, the complete variable domain is DGGITQSPKYLFRKEGQNVTLSCEQNLNHDAMYWYRQDPGQGLRLIYYSQIVNDFQKGDIAEGYSVSREKKESFPLTVTSAQKNPTAFYLCASKPDSGSSYNEQFFGPGTRLTVL.

The chain carries TRBV5-1 and TRBJ1-1; no clear D gene. V was cut by 3 bases and J by 1 base, with 16 bases left in between. The germline V gene has CDR1 SGHRS and CDR2 YFSETQ. The CDR3 is made up of 16 amino acids. The DNA of the CDR3 is TGCGCCAGCAGCTGGGCGCAATCGGGGAGGAACACTGAAGCTTTCTTT. Residues: CASSWAQSGRNTEAFF. Using reference TRBV5-1 and TRBJ1-1 for the parts outside the CDR3, the full variable domain is KAGVTQTPRYLIKTRGQQVTLSCSPISGHRSVSWYQQTPGQGLQFLFEYFSETQRNKGNFPGRFSGRQFSNSRSEMNVSTLELGDSALYLCASSWAQSGRNTEAFFGQGTRLTVV.

The chain joins TRBV25-1 to TRBJ2-4, with TRBD2 as a possible D gene (6 bases). Germline V gene lookup returns CDR1 MGHDK and CDR2 SYGVNS. Trimming shortened V by 4 bases and J by 1 base, and 17 bases separated the two germline ends. This CDR3 has 17 amino acids. CDR3 bases: TGTGCCAGCAGTGGACGATCCGGGACTCTGGCCAAAAACATTCAGTACTTC. Translated, it gives CASSGRSGTLAKNIQYF.

The table lists this clone with a count of one. The V call is TRBV7-6, the J call TRBJ2-7; D is uncertain. Germline CDR1 is SGHVS and CDR2 is FNYEAQ. The CDR3 is 13 residues long. V lost 2 bases and J 3 bases, leaving 8 bases between the germline ends. CDR3 region: CASSLSTSYEQYF. CDR3 nucleotides: TGTGCCAGCAGCTTATCGACAAGCTACGAGCAGTACTTC.

V and J are TRBV4-2 and TRBJ2-5, with 10 nucleotides matching TRBD1. The CDR3 runs 15 residues. V shed 0 bases and J 6 bases; nucleotides not matched to a gene: 4. The germline V gene has CDR1 LGHNA and CDR2 YNFKEQ. As DNA, the CDR3 is TGTGCCAGCAGCCAAGAACCGGGACAGGGGAAGACCCAGTACTTC. Protein product: CASSQEPGQGKTQYF.

This chain links TRBV19 with TRBJ1-3, with D perhaps matching TRBD1 (5 bases). Trimming shortened V by 5 bases and J by 0 bases, and 14 bases separated the two germline ends. CDR1 is LNHDA and CDR2 is SQIVND in the germline V gene (reference sequence). The CDR3 length is 16 residues. This chain's CDR3 is CASSPQVPLSGNTIYF. Written as DNA, the CDR3 is TGTGCCAGTAGTCCACAGGTTCCCCTCTCTGGAAACACCATATATTTT. Filled out from reference TRBV19 and TRBJ1-3, the complete variable domain reads DGGITQSPKYLFRKEGQNVTLSCEQNLNHDAMYWYRQDPGQGLRLIYYSQIVNDFQKGDIAEGYSVSREKKESFPLTVTSAQKNPTAFYLCASSPQVPLSGNTIYFGEGSWLTVV.

This clone was recorded only once. The V and J genes are TRBV19 and TRBJ1-5; possibly TRBD1 for D (6 bases). The CDR3 has 16 amino acids. CDR1 LNHDA and CDR2 SQIVND come from the germline V gene (reference sequence). V lost 2 bases and J lost 3, with 14 bases in between. DNA of the CDR3: TGTGCCAGTAGTATAAGGAGGACAGTAGACAATCAGCCCCAGCATTTT. Amino acids: CASSIRRTVDNQPQHF.

This clone was picked up one time. The chain carries TRBV28 and TRBJ1-2, with TRBD1 as a possible D gene (5 bases). The CDR3 covers 17 residues. The germline V gene has CDR1 MDHEN and CDR2 SYDVKM. Trimming cost V 2 bases and J 8 bases, with 24 bases left between them. CDR3 sequence (DNA): TGTGCCAGCAGTTTAACCCCTGGGCATGCAGGCGGGGGAGGCTACACCTTC. Translated: CASSLTPGHAGGGGYTF.

The chain carries TRBV19 and TRBJ2-1; 8 bases agree with TRBD2. Germline V CDR1 and CDR2: LNHDA, SQIVND (reference sequence). V lost 7 bases and J lost 5; bases outside the gene matches: 4. The CDR3 has 13 residues. CDR3: CASNGLAHNEQFF. CDR3 in DNA: TGTGCCAGTAATGGACTAGCTCACAATGAGCAGTTCTTC.

This chain joins TRBV7-2 and TRBJ2-5; 7 positions match TRBD1. With V trimmed by 5 bases and J by 1 base, 7 bases remained unmatched. Germline-derived CDR1 and CDR2 are SGHTA and FQGNSA. The CDR3 covers 15 residues. The CDR3 protein is CASSLQTGPQETQYF. As DNA, the CDR3 is TGTGCCAGCAGCCTGCAGACAGGGCCCCAAGAGACCCAGTACTTC.

This clone was observed once. V is TRBV23-1 and J is TRBJ1-1; no clear D gene. TRBV23-1 is known as an ORF, though its function is uncertain. This CDR3 spans 17 amino acids. V shed 5 bases and J shed 1 base, with 20 bases lying between them. The CDR3 DNA sequence: TGCGCCAGCAGTTCTTTCTCTCGGCAGGCAGGGAACACTGAAGCTTTCTTT. As protein: CASSSFSRQAGNTEAFF.

The chain carries TRBV11-1 and TRBJ2-6; a weak D match, TRBD1 (5 bases). Trimming removed 5 bases at V and 1 base at J, with 18 bases between. CDR3 length: 18 residues. CDR1 and CDR2 (germline): SGHAT, FQDESV (reference sequence). For the CDR3, the DNA is TGTGCCAGCAGCCCCCATTTTAGGGGTAATTCTGGGGCCAACGTCCTGACTTTC. It codes for CASSPHFRGNSGANVLTF.

The V gene is TRBV10-3, the J gene TRBJ2-1; possibly TRBD2 for D (5 bases). Germline V gene data show CDR1 as ENHRY and CDR2 as SYGVKD. The CDR3 is 13 amino acids. The ends were cut back, 10 bases at V and 7 bases at J, with 17 bases in the middle. CDR3 DNA: TGTGCCACCCGACGGGGTTCGGTTAATGAGCAGTTCTTC. Its translation is CATRRGSVNEQFF.

V usage is TRBV5-1 and J usage is TRBJ2-1; D is perhaps TRBD1 (6 bases). The germline CDR1 and CDR2 sequences are SGHRS and YFSETQ. The CDR3 extends over 15 amino acids. V was cut by 2 bases and J by 3 bases, with 12 bases left in between. The CDR3 is CASSLSGTHYNEQFF. Written as DNA, the CDR3 is TGCGCCAGCAGCTTATCCGGGACACACTACAATGAGCAGTTCTTC.

The chain carries TRBV29-1 and TRBJ2-7; D may be TRBD2 (5 bases). The CDR3 loop spans 17 amino acids. The V end was cut by 6 bases, the J end by 4 bases, with 28 bases between. Per the germline V gene, CDR1 is SQVTM and CDR2 is ANQGSEA. The CDR3 reads CSVAYNLGIDWVYEQYF. The DNA of the CDR3 is TGCAGCGTAGCCTACAATCTCGGGATCGACTGGGTATACGAGCAGTACTTC.

The chain employs TRBV6-5 and TRBJ1-1; D not resolved. Trimming took 2 bases from V and 0 from J, leaving 7 bases between them. The germline V gene has CDR1 MNHEY and CDR2 SVGAGI. The CDR3 length is 14 residues. CDR3 coding DNA: TGTGCCAGCAGTTACGGCGGGATGAACACTGAAGCTTTCTTT. This translates into CASSYGGMNTEAFF.

The DNA of the CDR3 is TGTGCCAGCAAAGGGGGTACCTACAATGAGCAGTTCTTC. Its translation: CASKGGTYNEQFF. V is TRBV2 and J is TRBJ2-1; maybe TRBD1 (6 bases). Trimming cost V 7 bases and J 2 bases, with 9 bases left between them. The CDR3 is 13 amino acids. CDR1 and CDR2 from the germline V gene are SNHLY and FYNNEI.

The chain links TRBV6-1 to TRBJ2-7; 9 bases agree with TRBD2. Trimming cost V 7 bases and J 5 bases; bases outside gene matches: 9. Germline V gives CDR1 MNHNS, CDR2 SASEGT. The CDR3 length is 14 residues. CDR3 coding DNA: TGTGCCAGCACGGAGAGCGGGAGGATCAACGAGCAGTACTTC. Translating it yields CASTESGRINEQYF.

The chain employs TRBV28 and TRBJ2-3; TRBD1 matches 8 bases. CDR3 size: 17 residues. Germline trimming cut 5 bases from V and 0 bases from J; bases unmatched to any gene: 10. Germline V CDR1 and CDR2: MDHEN, SYDVKM. CDR3 sequence reads: CASSDRGSVGSTDTQYF. CDR3 sequence (DNA): TGTGCCAGCAGTGACAGGGGTTCGGTTGGGAGCACAGATACGCAGTATTTT.

The genes are TRBV7-8 and TRBJ2-7; 14 bases align to TRBD2. This CDR3 has 16 amino acids. Germline loops: CDR1 SGHVS, CDR2 FQNEAQ. Trimming at V came to 6 bases and at J to 2 bases, leaving 6 bases not matched to a gene. The CDR3 bases are TGTGCCAGCAGTCCGCGACTAGCGGGAGGGACCTACGAGCAGTACTTC. Protein sequence: CASSPRLAGGTYEQYF.

This chain links TRBV20-1 with TRBJ2-1; D is undetermined. Trimming pared 4 bases from V and 15 bases from J, leaving 13 bases between. The CDR3 totals 10 residues. Germline lookup yields CDR1 DFQATT and CDR2 SNEGSKA (reference sequence). The CDR3 sequence: CSAIQVTRFF. CDR3 in DNA: TGCAGTGCTATCCAGGTGACCAGGTTCTTC.

This chain uses TRBV7-8 with TRBJ1-5; 9 bases line up with TRBD1. The CDR3 totals 16 residues. V was pared by 5 bases and J by 5 bases, with 10 bases of the junction left unmatched. CDR1 and CDR2 (germline): SGHVS, FQNEAQ. This CDR3 reads CASSPGTGSRDQPQHF. The CDR3 DNA reads as TGTGCCAGCAGCCCCGGGACAGGGAGTAGAGATCAGCCCCAGCATTTT.

This chain links TRBV25-1 with TRBJ2-7; 11 positions agree with TRBD2. The germline V gene encodes CDR1 MGHDK and CDR2 SYGVNS. Trimming at V came to 5 bases and at J to 4 bases, leaving 4 bases not matched to a gene. The CDR3 totals 14 residues. CDR3 amino acids: CASSRSGRGYEQYF. For the CDR3, the DNA is TGTGCCAGCAGTCGTAGCGGGAGGGGATACGAGCAGTACTTC.

The V gene is TRBV27, the J gene TRBJ2-3; 13 positions agree with TRBD2. Trimming removed 11 bases from V and 1 base from J; junction bases left unmatched: 9. Germline V lookup: CDR1 MNHEY, CDR2 SMNVEV (reference sequence). The CDR3 runs to 16 residues. The CDR3 loop is CASGLAGVGRTDTQYF. CDR3 in DNA: TGTGCCTCCGGACTAGCGGGAGTTGGGCGCACAGATACGCAGTATTTT.